Listed below are T cell receptor beta chains from one sample, sequenced in a study of vaccination and CD4 T cells after COVID-19. TCRdb reanalysed the PCR reads using MiXCR and keeps one entry per CDR3 protein. The table records approximately 20,000 distinct CDR3 sequences, approximately 50% of them present only once. No cognate antigen is known for these TCRs. Sequenced: CD4+ T cells from blood, cultured in vitro. Receptors originate from a human donor who had recovered from COVID-19. The CDR3 runs from the conserved cysteine through the conserved F or W. The D gene is left open where the match is weak. A clone size is listed for some rows: how often the clone was seen (once, few, many), or a class if it is expanded.

size: .; J: TRBJ2-7; D: .; V: TRBV19; CDR3: CASSIAASYEQYF; DNA: TGTGCCAGTAGTATAGCAGCTTCCTACGAGCAGTACTTC
size: .; J: TRBJ2-7; D: .; V: TRBV11-3; CDR3: CASSSRRGEQYF; DNA: TGTGCCAGCAGCTCCAGACGGGGCGAGCAGTACTTC
size: .; J: TRBJ1-1; D: .; V: TRBV5-1; CDR3: CASSPGWNTEAFF; DNA: TGCGCCAGCAGCCCAGGGTGGAACACTGAAGCTTTCTTT
size: .; J: TRBJ2-3; D: .; V: TRBV20-1; CDR3: CSATGVSTDTQYF; DNA: TGCAGTGCTACGGGTGTCAGCACAGATACGCAGTATTTT
size: .; J: TRBJ2-7; D: TRBD2; V: TRBV11-2; CDR3: CASTYRAGGRYEQYF; DNA: TGTGCCAGCACCTATAGGGCGGGGGGGCGGTACGAGCAGTACTTC
size: few; J: TRBJ1-3; D: .; V: TRBV20-1; CDR3: CSARSGNTIYF; DNA: TGCAGTGCTAGGTCCGGAAACACCATATATTTT
size: once; J: TRBJ1-2; D: .; V: TRBV12-3/TRBV12-4; CDR3: CASSLRGVGYYGYTF; DNA: TGTGCCAGCAGTTTGCGGGGGGTTGGCTACTATGGCTACACCTTC
size: few; J: TRBJ2-2; D: .; V: TRBV7-9; CDR3: CASSLWGRNTGELFF; DNA: TGTGCCAGCAGCTTATGGGGCAGGAACACCGGGGAGCTGTTTTTT
size: .; J: TRBJ1-6; D: .; V: TRBV5-1; CDR3: CASSNGQKDSPLHF; DNA: TGCGCCAGCAGCAACGGACAGAAGGATTCACCCCTCCACTTT
size: .; J: TRBJ1-5; D: .; V: TRBV7-2; CDR3: CASSYKYRDLQHF; DNA: TGTGCCAGCAGCTATAAATACCGGGACCTTCAGCATTTT
size: once; J: TRBJ2-7; D: .; V: TRBV6-2/TRBV6-3; CDR3: CASSYRVAGTLYEQYF; DNA: TGTGCCAGCAGTTACCGGGTGGCCGGGACACTTTACGAGCAGTACTTC
size: few; J: TRBJ1-5; D: .; V: TRBV7-3; CDR3: CASSLTGDQPQHF; DNA: TGTGCCAGCAGCTTAACAGGGGATCAGCCCCAGCATTTT
size: .; J: TRBJ1-4; D: TRBD1; V: TRBV20-1; CDR3: CSAKDRGVPATNEKLFF; DNA: TGCAGTGCTAAGGACAGGGGAGTTCCTGCAACTAATGAAAAACTGTTTTTT
size: few; J: TRBJ1-1; D: .; V: TRBV7-2; CDR3: CASSLPGRNTEAFF; DNA: TGTGCCAGCAGCTTACCAGGTCGAAACACTGAAGCTTTCTTT
size: few; J: TRBJ1-1; D: .; V: TRBV20-1; CDR3: CSARDQGPTEAFF; DNA: TGCAGTGCTAGGGACCAGGGGCCCACTGAAGCTTTCTTT
size: .; J: TRBJ1-5; D: TRBD1; V: TRBV7-2; CDR3: CASSRGQDNQPQHF; DNA: TGTGCCAGCAGCCGAGGACAGGACAATCAGCCCCAGCATTTT
size: .; J: TRBJ2-6; D: .; V: TRBV10-3; CDR3: CAISESGGGTGANVLTF; DNA: TGTGCCATCAGTGAGTCGGGCGGGGGCACTGGGGCCAACGTCCTGACTTTC
size: .; J: TRBJ1-5; D: .; V: TRBV28; CDR3: CASRFYRGSNQPQHF; DNA: TGTGCCAGCAGATTTTATCGGGGAAGCAATCAGCCCCAGCATTTT
size: .; J: TRBJ2-2; D: .; V: TRBV5-1; CDR3: CASSLDSTLTGELFF; DNA: TGCGCCAGCAGCTTGGACAGCACCCTCACCGGGGAGCTGTTTTTT
size: once; J: TRBJ2-2; D: TRBD1; V: TRBV7-2; CDR3: CASSSNRGWDTGELFF; DNA: TGTGCCAGCAGCTCGAACAGGGGGTGGGACACCGGGGAGCTGTTTTTT
size: .; J: TRBJ1-2; D: .; V: TRBV27; CDR3: CASSLDRDTINYGYTF; DNA: TGTGCCAGCAGTTTAGACCGGGACACCATAAACTATGGCTACACCTTC
size: .; J: TRBJ1-1; D: .; V: TRBV28; CDR3: CASSPPRAMNTEAFF; DNA: TGTGCCAGCAGTCCTCCGAGGGCTATGAACACTGAAGCTTTCTTT
size: .; J: TRBJ1-1; D: .; V: TRBV5-1; CDR3: CASSSGRSRGTEAFF; DNA: TGCGCCAGCAGCTCTGGTCGCTCCAGAGGGACTGAAGCTTTCTTT
size: .; J: TRBJ1-2; D: TRBD1; V: TRBV7-6; CDR3: CASTPIQGEAGYTF; DNA: TGTGCCAGCACCCCTATACAGGGGGAAGCTGGCTACACCTTC